This entry features one TCR beta chain sequence. Its cognate antigen has yet to be identified. Base qualities were left out, and no much larger clone turns up one base away. These data are taken from a study of T cell changes during pregnancy in multiple sclerosis (dated by TCRdb to 2018 to 2020). With regard to the full study: In women with multiple sclerosis, the researchers looked at how the T cell repertoire shifted as pregnancy progressed.

The germline V gene (reference sequence) gives CDR1 as LNHDA and CDR2 as SQIVND. The CDR3 has 15 amino acids, counting the end cysteine and phenylalanine. The kept DNA is CDR3 alone, 45 bases in frame from the first base. V has 5 bases trimmed and J has 6 bases trimmed; junction bases matching no gene number 10. The library relied on the immunoSEQ multiplex PCR assay. TCRdb limited this immuneACCESS table to in-frame rearrangements with V and J called. A share of clones is missing; checked studies link under half to unresolved V genes, and the rest is unexplained. The sample table shows some 47,000 clones, and more than 75% are seen once. The ten most abundant clones make up about 5.5% of the sample.

The chain is made from TRBV19 and TRBJ2-1, and 7 junctional nucleotides match TRBD2. Sequenced material: CD8+ T cells from peripheral blood mononuclear cells, taken after pregnancy. The sequence came from a female donor in good health, enrolled as a control in a pregnancy study. DNA sequence: TGTGCCAGTAGTGAAAGTTTGTGGGGGGGCAATGAGCAGTTCTTC. It translates as CASSESLWGGNEQFF.